Presented here are 26 T cell receptor beta chains from one specimen sequenced in a study of beta chain features in type 1 diabetes. Sequencing targeted expressed TCRB transcripts, as all isolated RNA had been reverse transcribed. The method was immunoSEQ multiplex PCR; TCRdb's version includes in-frame clones alone and lacks a portion of them. The sample carries hundreds of thousands of clones, around an eighth recorded once. Sequencing was done on a sample of naive CD4+ T cells from blood. These receptors all come from a man aged 18 to 35 in good health.

The genes are TRBV2 and TRBJ2-3; D is ambiguous. Trimming took off 7 bases at V and 1 base at J, with 9 bases between the two ends. Germline lookup yields CDR1 SNHLY and CDR2 FYNNEI. The CDR3 loop spans 13 amino acids. The CDR3 nucleotides read TGTGCCAGCAATAAGCTACGCACAGATACGCAGTATTTT. Translated: CASNKLRTDTQYF.

The chain is built from TRBV29-1 and TRBJ1-4, with D possibly TRBD1 on 6 matching bases. CDR3 length: 13 residues. The ends were cut back, 7 bases at V and 7 bases at J, with 16 bases in the middle. CDR1 and CDR2 from the germline V gene are SQVTM and ANQGSEA. The chain's CDR3 is CSAQQGGGEKLFF. The DNA of the CDR3 is TGCAGCGCCCAACAGGGAGGGGGTGAAAAACTGTTTTTT.

The V call is TRBV4-2, the J call TRBJ2-3, with 7 nucleotides matching TRBD2. The CDR3 loop spans 17 amino acids. Germline CDR1 and CDR2: LGHNA and YNFKEQ. V gave up 0 bases and J gave up 4 bases; unmatched junction bases: 10. CDR3 sequence (DNA): TGTGCCAGCAGCCAAGATAAGGCGGGAGAAGGCCCAGATACGCAGTATTTT. Translated, it gives CASSQDKAGEGPDTQYF.

This clone was detected a few times. V is TRBV5-1 and J is TRBJ1-2, with 10 bases that match TRBD1. The CDR3 runs 14 residues. CDR1 is SGHRS, CDR2 YFSETQ, per germline. J gave up 7 bases and V 6 bases, and 9 bases lay outside the gene matches. Here the CDR3 reads CASNPPGQGSGYTF. The DNA for the CDR3 is TGCGCCAGCAACCCCCCGGGACAGGGGAGTGGCTACACCTTC.

The genes are TRBV4-3 and TRBJ1-2, with D unresolved. Germline V CDR1 and CDR2: LGHNA, YSLEER. The CDR3 consists of 14 residues. The germline V and J ends were trimmed by 0 bases and 5 bases, with 10 bases remaining between them. The CDR3 region is CASSQESSQYGYTF. The CDR3 DNA sequence: TGCGCCAGCAGCCAAGAATCCTCTCAGTATGGCTACACCTTC.

As for this clone: The junction departs from the called germline gene at one end, perhaps through a read error. V and J are TRBV7-2 and TRBJ2-2; TRBD2 matches 7 bases. Per the germline V gene, CDR1 is SGHTA and CDR2 is FQGNSA. The CDR3 length is 15 residues. The CDR3 nucleotides read TGTGCCAGCAGCACCCCTAGCGGTTTGGCCGGGGGGCTGTTTTTT. It yields the protein CASSTPSGLAGGLFF. The full variable domain, its missing parts supplied by reference TRBV7-2 and TRBJ2-2, is GAGVSQSPSNKVTEKGKDVELRCDPISGHTALYWYRQSLGQGLEFLIYFQGNSAPDKSGLPSDRFSAERTGGSVSTLTIQRTQQEDSAVYLCASSTPSGLAGGLFFGEGSRLTVL.

A remark on this clone: Distinct nucleotide sequences in the sample also encode this CDR3. The chain carries TRBV30 and TRBJ1-5; D is unclear. Germline lookup yields CDR1 GTSNPN and CDR2 SVGIG (reference sequence). The CDR3 is 13 amino acids. The V end lost 0 bases, the J end lost 3 bases, and 6 bases lay between the germline ends. CDR3 region: CAWSVRVNQPQHF. DNA of the CDR3: TGTGCCTGGAGTGTACGAGTCAATCAGCCCCAGCATTTT.

The V call is TRBV6-6, the J call TRBJ1-1, with TRBD1 matching over 8 bases. V trimming: 4 bases; J trimming: 4 bases; junction bases outside the gene matches: 2. This CDR3 is built from 13 residues. In germline, CDR1 is MNHNY, CDR2 SVGAGI (reference sequence). The CDR3 spells CASSLDRATEAFF. Here the CDR3 DNA reads TGTGCCAGCAGTTTGGACAGGGCCACTGAAGCTTTCTTT.

This clone was seen many times. V usage is TRBV29-1 and J usage is TRBJ2-7; D unresolved. Trimming shortened V by 4 bases and J by 4 bases, and 8 bases separated the two germline ends. CDR3 length equals 11 residues. In germline, CDR1 is SQVTM, CDR2 ANQGSEA. The DNA of the CDR3 is TGCAGCGTTGTCTTCGTTTACGAGCAGTACTTC. Translating it yields CSVVFVYEQYF.

This sequence joins TRBV7-3 and TRBJ1-1; the D gene is possibly TRBD1 (5 bases). Germline CDR1 is SGHTA and CDR2 is FQGTGA. The CDR3 is 12 amino acids. V lost 1 base to trimming and J lost 8 bases, with 8 bases between them. In DNA, the CDR3 is TGTGCCAGCAGCTTAATTGGGGGGGAAGCTTTCTTT. Its translation: CASSLIGGEAFF.

The chain combines TRBV30 with TRBJ2-7; possible D gene TRBD2, 6 bases. The ends were cut back, 5 bases at V and 0 bases at J, with 11 bases in the middle. Germline lookup yields CDR1 GTSNPN and CDR2 SVGIG (reference sequence). The CDR3 is 13 amino acids. The CDR3 nucleotides are TGTGCCTGGGACCGGGGACTCTCCTACGAGCAGTACTTC. This sequence encodes CAWDRGLSYEQYF.

The chain has TRBV11-2 and TRBJ2-1; D possibly corresponds to TRBD1 (6 bases). The V gene's germline CDR1 is SGHAT and CDR2 FQNNGV. The CDR3 is 14 amino acids. The V gene lost 9 bases and the J gene lost 7 bases, with 19 bases spanning the gap. Written as DNA, the CDR3 is TGTGCCAGTGACAGCGGCCAGAGGGGGAATGAGCAGTTCTTC. Protein: CASDSGQRGNEQFF. Full variable domain (rest looked up from reference TRBV11-2 and TRBJ2-1): EAGVAQSPRYKIIEKRQSVAFWCNPISGHATLYWYQQILGQGPKLLIQFQNNGVVDDSQLPKDRFSAERLKGVDSTLKIQPAKLEDSAVYLCASDSGQRGNEQFFGPGTRLTVL.

V and J are TRBV13 and TRBJ1-2; D perhaps matches TRBD1 (5 bases). Trimming stripped 5 bases from V and 7 bases from J, with 17 bases between. Germline V lookup: CDR1 PRHDT, CDR2 FYEKMQ (reference sequence). The CDR3 consists of 14 residues. CDR3 DNA: TGTGCCAGCAGCCTCCGACAGCCTCCCATTGGCTACACCTTC. This encodes CASSLRQPPIGYTF.

V usage is TRBV9 and J usage is TRBJ2-1; D is undetermined. The germline gives CDR1 SGDLS, CDR2 YYNGEE. The V end lost 0 bases, the J end lost 11 bases, and 9 bases lay between the germline ends. The CDR3 sequence is 12 residues long. CDR3 nucleotides: TGTGCCAGCAGCGTAGCTCTCGGTAAGCAGTTCTTC. Translation gives CASSVALGKQFF.

The chain is built from TRBV7-9 and TRBJ2-7, with D perhaps matching TRBD1 (6 bases). The CDR3 extends over 14 amino acids. V lost 5 bases to trimming and J lost 1 base, with 12 bases between them. Germline CDR1 SEHNR, CDR2 FQNEAQ (reference sequence). The CDR3 is CASSKGVVSYEQYF. DNA of the CDR3: TGTGCCAGCAGCAAGGGGGTGGTTTCCTACGAGCAGTACTTC.

This clone was seen more than once but under ten times. J is TRBJ2-7 and V is TRBV28; D gene uncertain. The CDR3 loop spans 13 amino acids. The germline CDR1 and CDR2 sequences are MDHEN and SYDVKM. The ends were cut back, 2 bases at V and 5 bases at J, with 10 bases in the middle. CDR3 bases: TGTGCCAGCAGTTTACGCTGGTCGGACGAGCAGTACTTC. It encodes CASSLRWSDEQYF.

This clone has more than one count but fewer than ten. V gene TRBV28 combines with J gene TRBJ2-3, with 7 bases identical to TRBD2. Germline CDR1 MDHEN, CDR2 SYDVKM. The CDR3 totals 15 residues. Trimming removed 6 bases from V and 2 bases from J; junction bases left unmatched: 8. The chain's CDR3 is CASRSAGDLTDTQYF. DNA for the CDR3: TGTGCCAGCAGATCCGCGGGGGACCTCACAGATACGCAGTATTTT.

The V gene is TRBV9, the J gene TRBJ1-5; D gene uncertain. With 0 bases removed from V and 7 bases from J, the gap between germline ends came to 8 bases. Germline lookup yields CDR1 SGDLS and CDR2 YYNGEE. The CDR3 contains 13 residues. The DNA of the CDR3 is TGTGCCAGCAGCGTAGATGGCCAACAGCCCCAGCATTTT. Encoded protein: CASSVDGQQPQHF.

This clone has a handful of counts. The chain is built from TRBV29-1 and TRBJ1-1, with D maybe TRBD1 (5 bases). The V end was cut by 7 bases, the J end by 5 bases, with 11 bases between. CDR1 SQVTM and CDR2 ANQGSEA come from the germline V gene. CDR3 size: 11 residues. The CDR3: CSGWGGTEAFF. In DNA, the CDR3 is TGCAGCGGCTGGGGGGGGACTGAAGCTTTCTTT. The full variable domain, rest sourced from reference TRBV29-1 and TRBJ1-1, is SAVISQKPSRDICQRGTSLTIQCQVDSQVTMMFWYRQQPGQSLTLIATANQGSEATYESGFVIDKFPISRPNLTFSTLTVSNMSPEDSSIYLCSGWGGTEAFFGQGTRLTVV.

This clone came up a few times. V is TRBV7-2 and J is TRBJ2-7, with 9 bases lining up with TRBD2. The CDR3 sequence is 18 residues long. Germline V gives CDR1 SGHTA, CDR2 FQGNSA. V lost 7 bases, J lost 6 bases, and 22 bases stayed unmatched. For the CDR3, the DNA is TGTGCCAGCACCCGGTGGGTGCCTAGCGGGAACTTGCTGGCCGAGCAGTACTTC. It translates to CASTRWVPSGNLLAEQYF.

The genes are TRBV6-5 and TRBJ1-5, with 7 bases that match TRBD1. Germline CDR1 is MNHEY and CDR2 is SVGAGI. After removal of 5 bases from V and 9 bases from J, the junction contained 7 bases not matched to a gene. CDR3 length: 13 amino acids. As DNA, the CDR3 is TGTGCCAGCAGTACAGGGGATAGGGCGCCCCAGCATTTT. Translation gives CASSTGDRAPQHF.

The chain employs TRBV18 and TRBJ2-7; 10 bases align to TRBD2. The CDR3 has 14 residues. Trimming cost V 5 bases and J 2 bases; bases outside gene matches: 3. CDR1 is KGHSH and CDR2 is LQKENI in the germline V gene. CDR3 nucleotides: TGTGCCAGCTCATCTAGCGGGAGTACCTACGAGCAGTACTTC. This translates into CASSSSGSTYEQYF. Looking up the rest from reference TRBV18 and TRBJ2-7 gives the full variable domain: NAGVMQNPRHLVRRRGQEARLRCSPMKGHSHVYWYRQLPEEGLKFMVYLQKENIIDESGMPKERFSAEFPKEGPSILRIQQVVRGDSAAYFCASSSSGSTYEQYFGPGTRLTVT.

This clone was detected a few times. The chain carries TRBV27 and TRBJ1-5; 8 nucleotides match TRBD1. The CDR3 extends over 14 amino acids. Germline CDR1 is MNHEY and CDR2 is SMNVEV (reference sequence). The V segment lost 4 bases and the J segment 7 bases; nucleotides outside the gene matches: 6. In DNA form, the CDR3 reads TGTGCCAGCAGTTCCGCAGGGGGCGGACAGCCCCAGCATTTT. Translating gives CASSSAGGGQPQHF.

The V call is TRBV5-1, the J call TRBJ2-1; 12 bases map to TRBD2. Trimming cost V 0 bases and J 6 bases; bases outside gene matches: 1. The V gene's germline CDR1 is SGHRS and CDR2 YFSETQ. The CDR3 is 15 residues long. CDR3 amino acids: CASSLALAGGNEQFF. The CDR3 nucleotides read TGCGCCAGCAGCTTGGCACTAGCGGGAGGCAATGAGCAGTTCTTC. Together with reference TRBV5-1 and TRBJ2-1, the CDR3 gives the full variable domain: KAGVTQTPRYLIKTRGQQVTLSCSPISGHRSVSWYQQTPGQGLQFLFEYFSETQRNKGNFPGRFSGRQFSNSRSEMNVSTLELGDSALYLCASSLALAGGNEQFFGPGTRLTVL.

This clone showed up just a few times. The chain joins TRBV2 to TRBJ1-1; D is perhaps TRBD1 (6 bases). The V and J ends lost 4 bases and 3 bases respectively, with 15 bases between them. The CDR3 extends over 15 amino acids. CDR1 and CDR2 from the germline V gene are SNHLY and FYNNEI. CDR3 nucleotides: TGTGCCAGCAGTGGAGCCGGGACACCTTACACTGAAGCTTTCTTT. It translates to CASSGAGTPYTEAFF. The full variable domain, rest sourced from reference TRBV2 and TRBJ1-1, is EPEVTQTPSHQVTQMGQEVILRCVPISNHLYFYWYRQILGQKVEFLVSFYNNEISEKSEIFDDQFSVERPDGSNFTLKIRSTKLEDSAMYFCASSGAGTPYTEAFFGQGTRLTVV.

This rearrangement joins TRBV6-5 to TRBJ2-7; the match to TRBD2 covers 8 bases. This CDR3 is 14 amino acids long. CDR1 is MNHEY and CDR2 is SVGAGI in the germline V gene. V shed 4 bases and J 1 base; nucleotides not matched to a gene: 3. The CDR3 protein is CASSSGLESYEQYF. CDR3 nucleotide sequence: TGTGCCAGCAGTTCGGGACTAGAGTCCTACGAGCAGTACTTC.